This entry lists 6 T cell receptor beta chains sequenced from one sample in a study of identifying expanded T cells in peripheral blood. Method: immunoSEQ multiplex PCR; TCRdb's copy keeps in-frame clones and lacks some. This sample has about 89,000 clones, with approximately 83% found just once. The sample taken for sequencing was blood. These TCRs come from a person aged 18 to 69 in good health.

The chain is built from TRBV2 and TRBJ2-1, with TRBD2 matching 10 bases. The CDR3 length is 15 residues. CDR1 SNHLY and CDR2 FYNNEI come from the germline V gene. V lost 5 bases and J lost 0; bases outside the gene matches: 1. Here the CDR3 DNA reads TGTGCCAGCAGTCTAGCGGGGGCCTCCTACAATGAGCAGTTCTTC. It is translated as CASSLAGASYNEQFF.

V gene TRBV19 combines with J gene TRBJ1-1, with D possibly TRBD1 on 5 matching bases. The CDR3 runs to 13 residues. V gave up 3 bases and J gave up 3 bases, with 8 bases separating them. Germline CDR1 LNHDA, CDR2 SQIVND (reference sequence). DNA of the CDR3: TGTGCCAGTAGTATCGGGGCCTACACTGAAGCTTTCTTT. It is translated as CASSIGAYTEAFF.

V and J are TRBV7-2 and TRBJ2-7; D is perhaps TRBD1 or TRBD2 (6 bases each). The germline V gene encodes CDR1 SGHTA and CDR2 FQGNSA. Trimming left V 3 bases short and J 7 bases short, with 16 bases between. The CDR3 sequence is 14 residues long. CDR3 loop: CASSFSVGGREQYF. The CDR3 DNA reads TGTGCCAGCAGCTTCAGTGTAGGGGGGCGGGAGCAGTACTTC.

This chain uses TRBV29-1 with TRBJ2-5, with D perhaps being TRBD1 or TRBD2 (5 bases each). The CDR3 has 14 amino acids. Germline V CDR1 and CDR2: SQVTM, ANQGSEA. V was cut by 6 bases and J by 4 bases, with 18 bases left in between. The CDR3 DNA follows: TGCAGCGTCCGGACGGGGACCACAGGAGAGACCCAGTACTTC. Translation: CSVRTGTTGETQYF. Based on the CDR3 plus reference TRBV29-1 and TRBJ2-5, the full variable domain is SAVISQKPSRDICQRGTSLTIQCQVDSQVTMMFWYRQQPGQSLTLIATANQGSEATYESGFVIDKFPISRPNLTFSTLTVSNMSPEDSSIYLCSVRTGTTGETQYFGPGTRLLVL.

The CDR3 reads CASSSRGEGYTF. The CDR3 nucleotides are TGTGCCAGCTCGAGTAGAGGGGAGGGCTACACCTTC. The chain employs TRBV5-4 and TRBJ1-2, with a possible D match to TRBD1 (5 bases). This CDR3 has 12 residues. V gave up 7 bases and J gave up 8 bases, with 15 bases separating them. Germline loops: CDR1 SGHNT, CDR2 YYREEE (reference sequence).

This rearrangement joins TRBV27 to TRBJ2-2; a possible D gene is TRBD2 (5 bases). This CDR3 contains 15 residues. CDR1 and CDR2 (germline): MNHEY, SMNVEV (reference sequence). With 10 bases removed from V and 1 base from J, the gap between germline ends came to 16 bases. CDR3 coding DNA: TGTGCCACCGCGAGGGTCTTAGGGAACACCGGGGAGCTGTTTTTT. Its protein product is CATARVLGNTGELFF.